The 13 T cell receptor beta chains given below trace back to one sample, sequenced in a study of blood T cell repertoires in COVID-19. Generated by immunoSEQ multiplex PCR, the TCRdb table keeps only in-frame clones and is missing some. The top ten clones hold roughly 2% of a sample with approximately 200,000 clones, 70% to 90% of them seen once. What was sequenced was peripheral blood. The receptors originated from a woman aged 45 to 65 with acute or convalescent COVID-19.

The CDR3 DNA reads as TGTGCCAGCAGCCAAGATCCCAGGCGCAGGAGCACAGATACGCAGTATTTT. This codes for CASSQDPRRRSTDTQYF. J is TRBJ2-3 and V is TRBV14; no reliable D call. The germline CDR1 and CDR2 sequences are SGHDN and FVKESK. V lost 0 bases to trimming and J lost 0 bases, with 13 bases between them. CDR3 length: 17 residues.

The J gene is TRBJ1-4, the V gene TRBV7-8; tentative D call: TRBD1 (5 bases). V shed 3 bases and J shed 8 bases, with 13 bases lying between them. The CDR3 has 14 residues. CDR1 SGHVS and CDR2 FQNEAQ come from the germline V gene. CDR3 sequence reads: CASSLDTGREKLFF. CDR3 DNA sequence: TGTGCCAGCAGCTTGGACACCGGTAGAGAAAAACTGTTTTTT. Full variable domain (remainder filled in from reference TRBV7-8 and TRBJ1-4): GAGVSQSPRYKVAKRGQDVALRCDPISGHVSLFWYQQALGQGPEFLTYFQNEAQLDKSGLPSDRFFAERPEGSVSTLKIQRTQQEDSAVYLCASSLDTGREKLFFGSGTQLSVL.

With respect to this clone: In the same sample, other DNA sequences code for this CDR3. As DNA, the CDR3 is TGTGCCAGCAGCTCAAGCACAGATACGCAGTATTTT. Residues: CASSSSTDTQYF. The chain employs TRBV7-9 and TRBJ2-3; D remains unclear. The V and J ends lost 4 bases and 0 bases respectively, with 2 bases between them. CDR1 and CDR2 (germline): SEHNR, FQNEAQ (reference sequence). The CDR3 loop spans 12 amino acids.

J is TRBJ1-4 and V is TRBV7-9, with 9 bases aligning to TRBD1. The CDR3 totals 14 residues. Germline lookup yields CDR1 SEHNR and CDR2 FQNEAQ (reference sequence). V shed 5 bases and J 7 bases; nucleotides not matched to a gene: 5. CDR3 in DNA: TGTGCCAGCAGCCCGGACAGGGGCGGTGAAAAACTGTTTTTT. Protein sequence: CASSPDRGGEKLFF.

J is TRBJ1-6 and V is TRBV5-1, with D possibly matching TRBD1 (6 bases). Trimming took off 3 bases at V and 7 bases at J, with 14 bases between the two ends. This CDR3 is 15 amino acids long. Germline V gene sequence: CDR1 SGHRS, CDR2 YFSETQ. Written as DNA, the CDR3 is TGCGCCAGCAGCTCCCTCGGGGGGCGAAATTCACCCCTCCACTTT. Translating gives CASSSLGGRNSPLHF.

V and J are TRBV7-9 and TRBJ1-1, with TRBD1 matching 7 bases. The CDR3 is made up of 16 amino acids. The J segment lost 4 bases and the V segment lost 5 bases, leaving 13 bases of the junction unmatched. CDR1 and CDR2 from the germline V gene are SEHNR and FQNEAQ (reference sequence). The CDR3 here is CASSPPSVQGTTEAFF. As DNA, the CDR3 is TGTGCCAGCAGCCCCCCCTCGGTACAGGGGACCACTGAAGCTTTCTTT.

This sequence joins TRBV3-1 (or the pseudogene TRBV3-2) and TRBJ2-5; D perhaps matches TRBD1 (6 bases). V lost 1 base and J 1 base, leaving 13 bases between the germline ends. Per germline, CDR1 LGHDT and CDR2 YNNKEL (reference sequence). There are 16 residues in the CDR3. DNA of the CDR3: TGTGCCAGCAGCCAAGGGGGGCGAGGGGCCCAAGAGACCCAGTACTTC. It encodes CASSQGGRGAQETQYF.

The J gene is TRBJ2-7, the V gene TRBV4-1, with TRBD2 matching 7 bases. V shed 0 bases and J 4 bases; nucleotides not matched to a gene: 6. The CDR3 extends over 15 amino acids. CDR1 is MGHRA, CDR2 YSYEKL, per germline. Here the CDR3 reads CASSQDGGNVYEQYF. Written as DNA, the CDR3 is TGCGCCAGCAGCCAAGACGGGGGGAACGTGTACGAGCAGTACTTC.

This chain joins TRBV27 and TRBJ2-2; tentatively, D is TRBD2 (6 bases). The CDR3 covers 12 residues. V was trimmed by 8 bases and J by 8 bases, leaving 12 bases between them. Germline V gene data show CDR1 as MNHEY and CDR2 as SMNVEV (reference sequence). The DNA of the CDR3 is TGTGCCAGCGCTCGGGGGAATGGGGAGCTGTTTTTT. This encodes CASARGNGELFF.

The CDR3 coding sequence is TGTGCCAGCAGCTTGTTAGGGGGTTTGAGCTTCTACAATGAGCAGTTCTTC. It specifies CASSLLGGLSFYNEQFF. J is TRBJ2-1 and V is TRBV7-2; D possibly corresponds to TRBD1 (6 bases). The V end was cut by 3 bases, the J end by 3 bases, with 18 bases between. CDR1 SGHTA and CDR2 FQGNSA come from the germline V gene. The CDR3 extends over 17 amino acids.

The chain couples TRBV7-9 to TRBJ2-7; 8 bases line up with TRBD2. This CDR3 region has 16 residues. The J segment lost 0 bases and the V segment lost 5 bases, leaving 9 bases of the junction unmatched. Germline-derived CDR1 and CDR2 are SEHNR and FQNEAQ (reference sequence). The CDR3 DNA follows: TGTGCCAGCAGCCCTTCTAGCGGGTTTAGCTCCTACGAGCAGTACTTC. Amino acids: CASSPSSGFSSYEQYF.

The gene calls are TRBV10-2 and TRBJ2-7; possibly TRBD2 for D (7 bases). V was pared by 3 bases and J by 4 bases, with 16 bases between. From germline, CDR1 is WSHSY and CDR2 SAAADI. CDR3 size: 15 residues. CDR3 in DNA: TGCGCCAGCAGTGACGGGGGGCTGGGGACTTACGAGCAGTACTTC. Residues: CASSDGGLGTYEQYF.

This clone was observed once. The chain recombines TRBV3-1 (or the pseudogene TRBV3-2) with TRBJ1-1; 9 positions agree with TRBD1. Germline-derived CDR1 and CDR2 are LGHDT and YNNKEL (reference sequence). The CDR3 has 16 amino acids. Trimming removed 4 bases from V and 0 bases from J; junction bases left unmatched: 6. This CDR3 is CASSPSDRGVNTEAFF. CDR3 sequence (DNA): TGTGCCAGCAGCCCTTCGGACAGGGGAGTGAACACTGAAGCTTTCTTT.